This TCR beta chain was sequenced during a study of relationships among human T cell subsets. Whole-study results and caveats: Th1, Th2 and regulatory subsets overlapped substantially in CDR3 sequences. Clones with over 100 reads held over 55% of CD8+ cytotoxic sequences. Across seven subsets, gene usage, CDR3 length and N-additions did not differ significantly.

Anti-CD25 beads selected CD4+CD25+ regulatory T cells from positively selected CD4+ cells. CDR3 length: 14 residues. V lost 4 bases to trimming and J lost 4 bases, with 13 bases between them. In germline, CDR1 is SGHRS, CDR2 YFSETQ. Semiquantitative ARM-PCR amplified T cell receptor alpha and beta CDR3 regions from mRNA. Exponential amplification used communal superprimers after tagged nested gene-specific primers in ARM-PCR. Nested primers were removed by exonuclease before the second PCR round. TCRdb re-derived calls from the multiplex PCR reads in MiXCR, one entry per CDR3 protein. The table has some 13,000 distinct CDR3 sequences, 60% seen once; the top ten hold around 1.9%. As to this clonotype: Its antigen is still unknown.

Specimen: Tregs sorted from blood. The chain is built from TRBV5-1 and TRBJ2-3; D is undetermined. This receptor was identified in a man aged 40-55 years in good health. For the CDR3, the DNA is TGCGCCAGCAGCCCCACAGTTCAGGCAGATACGCAGTATTTT. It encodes CASSPTVQADTQYF.